Here is one T cell receptor (beta chain) with its context. At one boundary the junction diverges from the germline segment, which might be a read error. The CDR3 is 16 amino acids. Looked up from germline, CDR1 is SGHTA and CDR2 is FQGNSA. The sample comes from a study of blood T cells in healthy people across ages. Next came a second PCR, run for roughly 6 to 11 cycles, which used a sample-barcoded 5' primer along with a J-beta primer mix. Every sample returned 2.5 million or more CDR3-containing paired-end reads. TCRdb re-analysed the 5' RACE reads in MiXCR, keeping a single row per CDR3 protein. The sample comprises around 800,000 distinct CDR3 sequences, around 50% of which are singletons, and over 15% rests with the top ten.

The TCR was taken from an elderly man in good health. The sequencing sample was made of blood. The chain recombines TRBV7-2 with TRBJ2-1; D uncertain. The CDR3 reads CASSLEHLSSCNEQFF. The CDR3 nucleotides read TGTGCCAGCAGCTTAGAACATCTGAGCTCCTGCAATGAGCAGTTCTTC. The variable domain in full, completed from reference TRBV7-2 and TRBJ2-1, reads GAGVSQSPSNKVTEKGKDVELRCDPISGHTALYWYRQSLGQGLEFLIYFQGNSAPDKSGLPSDRFSAERTGGSVSTLTIQRTQQEDSAVYLCASSLEHLSSCNEQFFGPGTRLTVL.